This record concerns one T cell receptor beta chain sequence. The data belong to a study of T-cell reconstitution after alpha-beta-depleted transplantation in children. The CDR3 has 14 residues. V dropped 6 bases and J dropped 1 base, with 12 bases sitting between them. TCRbeta library preparation incorporated unique molecular identifiers. Using its own MiXCR run on the PCR reads, TCRdb lists one record per CDR3 protein. This sample has about 500,000 distinct CDR3 sequences, with over 25% found just once. The specimen comprised PBMCs from the stem cell graft donor, sampled from the stem cell graft. The chain links TRBV12-3 or TRBV12-4 to TRBJ1-1; D unresolved. The clonotype was recovered from a human donor who donated a stem cell graft to a child with aplastic anemia. CDR3 sequence reads: CASRPRASNTEAFF. Here the CDR3 DNA reads TGTGCCAGCAGACCTCGGGCCTCGAACACTGAAGCTTTCTTT.